These 29 T cell receptor beta chains originate from one sample sequenced in a study of CD8 T cells in Susac syndrome. RNA in amounts of roughly 0.5 to 1 ug was reverse transcribed with random hexamers. From the immunoSEQ multiplex PCR reads, TCRdb called clonotypes with MiXCR, one entry per CDR3 protein. The sample yields about 130,000 distinct CDR3 sequences, about 95% seen once. Material: CD4+ T cells from PBMCs. These TCRs come from a human donor in good health.

The chain has TRBV6-5 and TRBJ1-2, with a weak D call TRBD1 (6 bases). Looked up from germline, CDR1 is MNHEY and CDR2 is SVGAGI. Trimming cost V 7 bases and J 8 bases, with 17 bases left between them. The CDR3 is 13 amino acids. The DNA of the CDR3 is TGTGCCAGCACTGTAGGGGGGGCGAGGGGCTACACCTTC. It encodes CASTVGGARGYTF.

The chain couples TRBV3-1 to TRBJ2-7; TRBD2 aligns across 10 bases. The V gene's germline CDR1 is LGHDT and CDR2 YNNKEL (reference sequence). This CDR3 has 14 amino acids. V shed 3 bases and J 6 bases; nucleotides not matched to a gene: 5. CDR3 bases: TGTGCCAGCAGCCAGGGACTAGCGCGATCCGAGCAGTACTTC. Translated, it gives CASSQGLARSEQYF.

The chain is built from TRBV7-2 and TRBJ1-2; D gene ambiguous. Germline V gene sequence: CDR1 SGHTA, CDR2 FQGNSA. Trimming shortened V by 3 bases and J by 6 bases, and 14 bases separated the two germline ends. There are 14 residues in the CDR3. The DNA for the CDR3 is TGTGCCAGCAGCTTCCCCGGGGATTTAGATGGCTACACCTTC. This gives the protein CASSFPGDLDGYTF. The whole variable domain, filled in from reference TRBV7-2 and TRBJ1-2, reads GAGVSQSPSNKVTEKGKDVELRCDPISGHTALYWYRQSLGQGLEFLIYFQGNSAPDKSGLPSDRFSAERTGGSVSTLTIQRTQQEDSAVYLCASSFPGDLDGYTFGSGTRLTVV.

The gene calls are TRBV11-2 and TRBJ2-4, with D perhaps matching TRBD2 (5 bases). The CDR3 totals 18 residues. V shed 1 base and J shed 0 bases, with 16 bases lying between them. Germline loops: CDR1 SGHAT, CDR2 FQNNGV. CDR3 amino acids: CASSLGQVLGVAKNIQYF. The CDR3 DNA reads TGTGCCAGCAGCTTAGGCCAAGTGCTGGGAGTAGCCAAAAACATTCAGTACTTC.

The genes are TRBV29-1 and TRBJ1-2; no firm D call. The CDR3 sequence is 13 residues long. V gave up 3 bases and J gave up 0 bases, with 8 bases separating them. Looked up from germline, CDR1 is SQVTM and CDR2 is ANQGSEA. CDR3 DNA sequence: TGCAGCGTTGATGGCACCCCTAACTATGGCTACACCTTC. This encodes CSVDGTPNYGYTF.

V gene TRBV3-1 combines with J gene TRBJ2-2, with D perhaps matching TRBD2 (6 bases). Looked up from germline, CDR1 is LGHDT and CDR2 is YNNKEL (reference sequence). Trimming took 4 bases from V and 4 from J, leaving 13 bases between them. The CDR3 spans 15 residues. The CDR3 DNA reads as TGTGCCAGCAGCCGAGACGGGAGCGGCACCGGGGAGCTGTTTTTT. It translates to CASSRDGSGTGELFF.

The chain couples TRBV12-3 or TRBV12-4 to TRBJ2-1, with 7 positions matching TRBD1. The CDR3 runs to 14 residues. The junction had 7 bases not matched to a gene; V was cut back by 7 bases and J by 4 bases. Here the CDR3 reads CASIPGQRYNEQFF. The CDR3 nucleotides are TGTGCCAGCATCCCGGGACAGAGGTACAATGAGCAGTTCTTC.

The V and J genes are TRBV28 and TRBJ2-4; weak D call: TRBD2 (7 bases). V gave up 3 bases and J gave up 5 bases, with 11 bases separating them. The CDR3 covers 14 residues. The germline V gene encodes CDR1 MDHEN and CDR2 SYDVKM. CDR3 coding DNA: TGTGCCAGCAGTTTCCGGGGGGCGCAAAACATTCAGTACTTC. The encoded protein is CASSFRGAQNIQYF.

The V and J genes are TRBV12-3 or TRBV12-4 and TRBJ1-2; D remains ambiguous. Trimming stripped 6 bases from V and 3 bases from J, with 11 bases between. The CDR3 has 13 amino acids. The CDR3 DNA sequence: TGTGCCAGCAGCCTCGGCGGTTACTATGGCTACACCTTC. Amino acids: CASSLGGYYGYTF.

The chain employs TRBV2 and TRBJ2-7, with D tentatively TRBD2 (6 bases). Germline-derived CDR1 and CDR2 are SNHLY and FYNNEI. Between the trimmed V and J ends, which lost 6 bases and 7 bases, there was a span of 19 bases. This CDR3 has 14 residues. CDR3 DNA sequence: TGTGCCAGCAGCCCAAGCGGCGGGGTAGGGGAGCAGTACTTC. This translates into CASSPSGGVGEQYF.

The chain combines TRBV6-1 with TRBJ2-2; maybe TRBD2 (6 bases). CDR1 and CDR2 from the germline V gene are MNHNS and SASEGT. The V gene lost 6 bases and the J gene lost 2 bases, with 13 bases spanning the gap. The CDR3 covers 15 residues. The CDR3 protein is CASRWDSTNTGELFF. The CDR3 nucleotides are TGTGCCAGCAGGTGGGACTCCACTAACACCGGGGAGCTGTTTTTT.

The genes are TRBV19 and TRBJ2-7, with 9 bases lining up with TRBD2. The CDR3 sequence is 16 residues long. Germline CDR1 reads LNHDA; CDR2 reads SQIVND (reference sequence). The junction had 19 bases not matched to a gene; V was cut back by 10 bases and J by 6 bases. This chain's CDR3 is CATKGTSRSLAGEQYF. As DNA, the CDR3 is TGTGCCACTAAAGGGACTAGCCGCTCTCTAGCGGGCGAGCAGTACTTC.

The DNA for the CDR3 is TGTGCCAGCTTCCCGACAGGGGGCGGCGAGCAGTACTTC. This gives the protein CASFPTGGGEQYF. This chain links TRBV27 with TRBJ2-7; 10 positions match TRBD1. Germline V gene lookup returns CDR1 MNHEY and CDR2 SMNVEV (reference sequence). The ends lost 8 bases at V and 6 bases at J; junction bases unmatched: 7. The CDR3 is made up of 13 amino acids.

In this sample, this clonotype turned up once. The chain uses TRBV20-1 and TRBJ1-1; no clear D. This CDR3 contains 11 residues. Between the trimmed V and J ends, which lost 8 bases and 1 base, there was a span of 8 bases. CDR1 DFQATT and CDR2 SNEGSKA come from the germline V gene (reference sequence). For the CDR3, the DNA is TGCAGTCCATACAGGAACACTGAAGCTTTCTTT. This codes for CSPYRNTEAFF.

This sequence joins TRBV5-6 and TRBJ2-3, with TRBD2 identical over 8 bases. The CDR3 totals 16 residues. CDR1 SGHDT and CDR2 YYEEEE come from the germline V gene. The V segment lost 0 bases and the J segment 3 bases; nucleotides outside the gene matches: 6. CDR3 residues: CASSLGAGVGTDTQYF. The CDR3 DNA is TGTGCCAGCAGCTTGGGAGCGGGAGTCGGAACAGATACGCAGTATTTT.

This clonotype was observed once. V usage is TRBV6-4 and J usage is TRBJ1-1; TRBD1 matches 7 bases. Per germline, CDR1 MRHNA and CDR2 SNTAGT. V shed 5 bases, J shed 4 bases, and the junction held 10 bases outside the gene matches. This CDR3 is 15 amino acids long. CDR3 bases: TGTGCCAGCAGTAGACAGGGAGGGGGAAGCACTGAAGCTTTCTTT. Encoded protein: CASSRQGGGSTEAFF.

The chain joins TRBV3-1 to TRBJ1-1; the match to TRBD1 covers 7 bases. Unmatched junction bases numbered 4, after V lost 4 bases and J lost 2 bases. CDR3 length equals 14 residues. Germline V CDR1 and CDR2: LGHDT, YNNKEL (reference sequence). The CDR3 nucleotides are TGTGCCAGCAGCCTGGGACAGACCAACACTGAAGCTTTCTTT. Protein sequence: CASSLGQTNTEAFF.

This sequence joins TRBV5-1 and TRBJ2-1; the D gene is possibly TRBD2 (5 bases). CDR3 size: 15 residues. CDR1 is SGHRS and CDR2 is YFSETQ in the germline V gene. The V end lost 4 bases, the J end lost 2 bases, and 13 bases lay between the germline ends. The CDR3 DNA is TGCGCCAGCAGCCTAAGCGGTTTCGCCTACAATGAGCAGTTCTTC. Translated: CASSLSGFAYNEQFF.

V usage is TRBV6-1 and J usage is TRBJ1-2; 7 positions agree with TRBD1. The CDR3 spans 14 residues. The V gene end was trimmed by 0 bases and the J gene end by 5 bases; junction bases not matched to a gene: 3. Germline-derived CDR1 and CDR2 are MNHNS and SASEGT. This CDR3 reads CASSEAQGKYGYTF. CDR3 DNA sequence: TGTGCCAGCAGTGAAGCACAGGGGAAATATGGCTACACCTTC.

The V call is TRBV5-1, the J call TRBJ2-7; 11 bases line up with TRBD1. The CDR3 spans 16 residues. Trimming at V came to 1 base and at J to 5 bases, leaving 8 bases not matched to a gene. Germline V CDR1 and CDR2: SGHRS, YFSETQ. The CDR3 DNA is TGCGCCAGCAGCTTGTCCCGCCCGGGACAGGGGGACGAGCAGTACTTC. Protein: CASSLSRPGQGDEQYF.

The chain employs TRBV7-7 and TRBJ2-3; D is perhaps TRBD2 (5 bases). The CDR3 runs to 15 residues. Germline V gene sequence: CDR1 SSHAT, CDR2 FNYEAQ (reference sequence). V lost 2 bases and J lost 2, with 11 bases in between. The CDR3 region has the DNA TGTGCCAGCAGCTTAACGCCGGGATACACAGATACGCAGTATTTT. This sequence encodes CASSLTPGYTDTQYF.

This sequence joins TRBV3-1 and TRBJ2-5; the D gene is possibly TRBD1 (6 bases). Deletions cut 1 base from V and 5 bases from J, with 17 bases between. The CDR3 sequence is 16 residues long. Germline values: CDR1 LGHDT, CDR2 YNNKEL (reference sequence). In nucleotides, the CDR3 is TGTGCCAGCAGCCAAGGTCCAGGGGCGATCATGGAGACCCAGTACTTC. It yields the protein CASSQGPGAIMETQYF.

This chain joins TRBV28 and TRBJ1-2; 9 bases map to TRBD1. The CDR3 has 15 residues. Per germline, CDR1 MDHEN and CDR2 SYDVKM. V was clipped by 5 bases and J by 2 bases; unmatched bases: 6. In DNA, the CDR3 is TGTGCCAGCAGTCCAACCGGGACAGGGAACTATGGCTACACCTTC. It encodes CASSPTGTGNYGYTF.

This clonotype has just one count. This chain uses TRBV28 with TRBJ2-7; D remains unclear. V lost 6 bases to trimming and J lost 7 bases, with 7 bases between them. This CDR3 has 10 residues. The germline gives CDR1 MDHEN, CDR2 SYDVKM. Here the CDR3 DNA reads TGTGCCAGCAGCTCGAGAGAGCAGTACTTC. Residues: CASSSREQYF.

The chain uses TRBV29-1 and TRBJ1-4, with D maybe TRBD1 (6 bases). Trimming pared 7 bases from V and 7 bases from J, leaving 16 bases between. The V gene's germline CDR1 is SQVTM and CDR2 ANQGSEA. CDR3 size: 13 residues. This CDR3 reads CSALGGAFEKLFF. DNA for the CDR3: TGCAGCGCCCTCGGGGGGGCATTTGAAAAACTGTTTTTT.

The chain uses TRBV7-9 and TRBJ1-1; no firm D call. Germline V gene sequence: CDR1 SEHNR, CDR2 FQNEAQ (reference sequence). Trimming took 6 bases from V and 1 from J, leaving 12 bases between them. This CDR3 has 14 residues. DNA for the CDR3: TGTGCCAGCAGTATGGCGACGTCGAACACTGAAGCTTTCTTT. Translating it yields CASSMATSNTEAFF.

The chain joins TRBV7-2 to TRBJ2-1; D is undetermined. The CDR3 totals 15 residues. Germline values: CDR1 SGHTA, CDR2 FQGNSA. Trimming pared 1 base from V and 7 bases from J, leaving 14 bases between. CDR3 loop: CASSLDLRAVNEQFF. The CDR3 nucleotides read TGTGCCAGCAGCTTAGACCTGAGAGCAGTGAATGAGCAGTTCTTC. The full variable domain, rest sourced from reference TRBV7-2 and TRBJ2-1, is GAGVSQSPSNKVTEKGKDVELRCDPISGHTALYWYRQSLGQGLEFLIYFQGNSAPDKSGLPSDRFSAERTGGSVSTLTIQRTQQEDSAVYLCASSLDLRAVNEQFFGPGTRLTVL.

This clonotype is a singleton in its sample. The chain combines TRBV7-9 with TRBJ1-4; tentatively, D is TRBD1 (6 bases). Germline V gene data show CDR1 as SEHNR and CDR2 as FQNEAQ (reference sequence). The CDR3 covers 15 residues. The V end was cut by 5 bases, the J end by 5 bases, with 15 bases between. CDR3 residues: CASSGGQVENEKLFF. CDR3 DNA sequence: TGTGCCAGCAGCGGGGGGCAGGTTGAGAATGAAAAACTGTTTTTT.

V is TRBV20-1 and J is TRBJ2-1, with D unclear. V lost 3 bases and J 8 bases, leaving 8 bases between the germline ends. This CDR3 has 11 amino acids. Per the germline V gene, CDR1 is DFQATT and CDR2 is SNEGSKA (reference sequence). CDR3 in DNA: TGCAGTGCTAGTAGTGGCCATGAGCAGTTCTTC. Amino acids: CSASSGHEQFF.